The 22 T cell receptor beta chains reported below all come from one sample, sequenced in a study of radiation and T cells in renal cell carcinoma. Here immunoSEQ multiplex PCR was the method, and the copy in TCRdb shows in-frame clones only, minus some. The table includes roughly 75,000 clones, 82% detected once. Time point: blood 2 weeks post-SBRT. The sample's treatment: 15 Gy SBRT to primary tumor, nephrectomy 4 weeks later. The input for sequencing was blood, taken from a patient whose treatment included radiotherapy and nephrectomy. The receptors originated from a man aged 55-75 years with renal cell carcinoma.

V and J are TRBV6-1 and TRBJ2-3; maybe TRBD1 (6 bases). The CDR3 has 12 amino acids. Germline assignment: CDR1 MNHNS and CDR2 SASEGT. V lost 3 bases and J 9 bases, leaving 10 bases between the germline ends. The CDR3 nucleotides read TGTGCCAGCAGTGACAGGGGCAAGACGCAGTATTTT. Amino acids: CASSDRGKTQYF.

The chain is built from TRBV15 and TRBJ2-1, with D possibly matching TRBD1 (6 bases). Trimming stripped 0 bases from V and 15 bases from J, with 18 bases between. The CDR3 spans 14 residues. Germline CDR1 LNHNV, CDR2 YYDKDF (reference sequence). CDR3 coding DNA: TGTGCCACCAGCAGAGATCTTTCAGGACAGAGGCTGTTCTTC. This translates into CATSRDLSGQRLFF.

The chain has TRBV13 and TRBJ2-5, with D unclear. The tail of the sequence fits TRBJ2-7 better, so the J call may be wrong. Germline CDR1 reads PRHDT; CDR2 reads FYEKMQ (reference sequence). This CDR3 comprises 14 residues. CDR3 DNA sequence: TGTGCCAGCAGCCCAGGACCCGAATACTACGAGCAGTACTTC. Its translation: CASSPGPEYYEQYF.

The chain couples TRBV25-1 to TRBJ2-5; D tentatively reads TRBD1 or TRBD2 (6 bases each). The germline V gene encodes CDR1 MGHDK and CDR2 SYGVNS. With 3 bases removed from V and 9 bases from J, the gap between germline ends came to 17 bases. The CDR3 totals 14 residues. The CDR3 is CASSDPGALMAQYF. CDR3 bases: TGTGCCAGCAGTGACCCGGGGGCGTTGATGGCCCAGTACTTC. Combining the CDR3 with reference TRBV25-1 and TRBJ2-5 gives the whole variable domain EADIYQTPRYLVIGTGKKITLECSQTMGHDKMYWYQQDPGMELHLIHYSYGVNSTEKGDLSSESTVSRIRTEHFPLTLESARPSHTSQYLCASSDPGALMAQYFGPGTRLLVL.

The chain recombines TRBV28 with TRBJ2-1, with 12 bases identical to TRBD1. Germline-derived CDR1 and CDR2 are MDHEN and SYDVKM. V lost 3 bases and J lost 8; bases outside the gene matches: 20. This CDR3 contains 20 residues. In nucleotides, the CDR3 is TGTGCCAGCAGTTTTCCCCTCAGCGTAGGTCGGGACAGGGGGCCCTATGAGCAGTTCTTC. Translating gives CASSFPLSVGRDRGPYEQFF.

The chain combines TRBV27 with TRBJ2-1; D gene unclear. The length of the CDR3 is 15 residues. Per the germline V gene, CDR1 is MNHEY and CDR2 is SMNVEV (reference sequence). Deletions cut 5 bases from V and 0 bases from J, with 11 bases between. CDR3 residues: CASSLRTASYNEQFF. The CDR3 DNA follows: TGTGCCAGCAGTCTCCGGACCGCCTCCTACAATGAGCAGTTCTTC.

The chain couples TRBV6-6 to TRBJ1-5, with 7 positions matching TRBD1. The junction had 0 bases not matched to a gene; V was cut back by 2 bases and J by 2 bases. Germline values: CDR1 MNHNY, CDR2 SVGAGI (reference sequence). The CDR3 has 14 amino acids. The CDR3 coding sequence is TGTGCCAGCAGTTACGGGACAGGCAATCAGCCCCAGCATTTT. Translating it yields CASSYGTGNQPQHF.

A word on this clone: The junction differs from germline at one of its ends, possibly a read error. In nucleotides, the CDR3 is TGTGCCAGCAGCTCTGGCACAGATACGCGGTATTTT. This translates into CASSSGTDTRYF. The rearrangement links TRBV11-3 to TRBJ2-3; no clear D gene. The CDR3 spans 12 residues. Per germline, CDR1 SGHNT and CDR2 YENEEA.

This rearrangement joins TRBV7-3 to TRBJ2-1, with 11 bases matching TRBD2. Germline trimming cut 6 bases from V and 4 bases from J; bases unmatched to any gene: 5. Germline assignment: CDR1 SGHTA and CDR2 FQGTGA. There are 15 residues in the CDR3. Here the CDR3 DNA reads TGTGCCAGCAGGTCCGGGACTAGCGGTTACAATGAGCAGTTCTTC. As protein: CASRSGTSGYNEQFF.

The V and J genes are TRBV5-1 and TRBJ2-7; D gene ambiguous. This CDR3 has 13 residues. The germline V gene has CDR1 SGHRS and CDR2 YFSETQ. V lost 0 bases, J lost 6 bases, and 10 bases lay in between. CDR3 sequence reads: CASSLDSPSEQYF. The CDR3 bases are TGCGCCAGCAGCTTGGACAGCCCCTCCGAGCAGTACTTC.

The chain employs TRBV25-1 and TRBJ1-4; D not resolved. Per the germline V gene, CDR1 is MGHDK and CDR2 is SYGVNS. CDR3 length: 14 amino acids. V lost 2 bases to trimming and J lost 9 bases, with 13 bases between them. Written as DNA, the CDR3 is TGTGCCAGCAGTGAACCTCGGAGGGAGAAAAAACTGTTTTTT. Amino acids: CASSEPRREKKLFF.

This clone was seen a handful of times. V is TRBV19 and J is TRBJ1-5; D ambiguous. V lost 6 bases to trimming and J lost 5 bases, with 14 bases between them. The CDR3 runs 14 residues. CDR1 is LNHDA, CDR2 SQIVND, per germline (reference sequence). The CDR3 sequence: CASRPTNIDQPQHF. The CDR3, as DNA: TGTGCCAGTAGGCCCACCAACATTGATCAGCCCCAGCATTTT. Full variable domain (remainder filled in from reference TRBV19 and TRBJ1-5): DGGITQSPKYLFRKEGQNVTLSCEQNLNHDAMYWYRQDPGQGLRLIYYSQIVNDFQKGDIAEGYSVSREKKESFPLTVTSAQKNPTAFYLCASRPTNIDQPQHFGDGTRLSIL.

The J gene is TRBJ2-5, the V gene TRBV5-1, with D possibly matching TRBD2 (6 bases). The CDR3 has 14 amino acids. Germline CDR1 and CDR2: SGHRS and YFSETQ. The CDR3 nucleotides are TGCGCGTCTCAGGTGGCGGGACGCCAAGAGACCCAGTACTTC. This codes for CASQVAGRQETQYF.

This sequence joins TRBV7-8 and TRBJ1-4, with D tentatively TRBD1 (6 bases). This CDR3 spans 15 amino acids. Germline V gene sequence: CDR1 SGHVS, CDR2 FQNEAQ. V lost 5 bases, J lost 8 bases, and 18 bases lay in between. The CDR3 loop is CASSPMRGAREKLFF. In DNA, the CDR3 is TGTGCCAGCAGCCCTATGCGGGGGGCCAGGGAAAAACTGTTTTTT.

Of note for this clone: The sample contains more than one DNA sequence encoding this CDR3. The DNA for the CDR3 is TGCGCCAGCACCCCGGGACATATCAATCAGCCCCAGCATTTT. It specifies CASTPGHINQPQHF. This chain links TRBV10-2 with TRBJ1-5; D might be TRBD1 (6 bases). The CDR3 loop spans 14 amino acids. V lost 7 bases and J 3 bases, leaving 13 bases between the germline ends. The germline V gene has CDR1 WSHSY and CDR2 SAAADI.

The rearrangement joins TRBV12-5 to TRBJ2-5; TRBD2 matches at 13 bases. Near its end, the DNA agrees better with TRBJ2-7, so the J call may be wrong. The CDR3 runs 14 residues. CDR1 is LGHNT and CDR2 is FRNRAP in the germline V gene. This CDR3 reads CASGPTSGRYEQYF. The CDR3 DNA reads TGTGCTAGTGGCCCGACTAGCGGGAGGTACGAGCAGTACTTC.

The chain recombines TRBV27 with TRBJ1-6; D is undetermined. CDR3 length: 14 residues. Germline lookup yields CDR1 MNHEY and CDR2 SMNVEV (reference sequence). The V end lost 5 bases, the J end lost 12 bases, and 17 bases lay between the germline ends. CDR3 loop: CASSPRAVLIPLHF. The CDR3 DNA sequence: TGTGCCAGCAGTCCCCGGGCGGTTCTCATACCCCTCCACTTT.

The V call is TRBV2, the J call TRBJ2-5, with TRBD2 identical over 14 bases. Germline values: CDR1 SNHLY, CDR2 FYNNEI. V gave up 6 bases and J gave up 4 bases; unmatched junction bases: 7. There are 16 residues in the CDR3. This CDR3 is CASSGQGLAGVETQYF. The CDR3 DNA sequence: TGTGCCAGCAGCGGCCAGGGACTAGCGGGAGTAGAGACCCAGTACTTC.

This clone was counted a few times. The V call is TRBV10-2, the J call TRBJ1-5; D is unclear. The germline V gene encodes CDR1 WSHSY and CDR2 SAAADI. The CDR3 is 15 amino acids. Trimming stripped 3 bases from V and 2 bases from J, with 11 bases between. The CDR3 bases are TGCGCCAGCAGTGAATTAGGGCAGGGCAATCAGCCCCAGCATTTT. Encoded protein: CASSELGQGNQPQHF.

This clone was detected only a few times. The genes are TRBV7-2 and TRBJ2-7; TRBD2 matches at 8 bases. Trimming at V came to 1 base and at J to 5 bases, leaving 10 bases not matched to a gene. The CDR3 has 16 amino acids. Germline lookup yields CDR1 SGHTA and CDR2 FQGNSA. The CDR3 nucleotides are TGTGCCAGCAGCTTAGAAGGGGCTAGCGGGCAACACGAGCAGTACTTC. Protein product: CASSLEGASGQHEQYF.

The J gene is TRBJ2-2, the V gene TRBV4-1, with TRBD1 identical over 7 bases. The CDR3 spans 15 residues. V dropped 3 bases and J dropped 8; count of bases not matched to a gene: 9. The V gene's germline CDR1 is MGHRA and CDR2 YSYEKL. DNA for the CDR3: TGCGCCAGCAGCCATACGTCAACAGGGGTAGGGGAGCTGTTTTTT. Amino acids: CASSHTSTGVGELFF.

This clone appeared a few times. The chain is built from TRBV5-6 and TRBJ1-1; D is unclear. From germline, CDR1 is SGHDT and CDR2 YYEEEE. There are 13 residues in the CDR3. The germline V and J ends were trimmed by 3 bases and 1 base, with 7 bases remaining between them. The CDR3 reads CASSYSPNTEAFF. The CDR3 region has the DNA TGTGCCAGCAGCTACTCACCGAACACTGAAGCTTTCTTT. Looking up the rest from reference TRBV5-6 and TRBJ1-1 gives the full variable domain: DAGVTQSPTHLIKTRGQQVTLRCSPKSGHDTVSWYQQALGQGPQFIFQYYEEEERQRGNFPDRFSGHQFPNYSSELNVNALLLGDSALYLCASSYSPNTEAFFGQGTRLTVV.